This T cell receptor (beta chain) was found in a study of vaccination effects on CD4 cells after COVID-19. The study's findings and limits: There was marked clonal contraction among infection- and vaccine-induced clones late after vaccination. After vaccination of healthy people, only 1 of 255 vaccine-induced clones cross-reacted with common cold coronaviruses.

As concerns this clone: Its antigen is not known.

There are 15 residues in the CDR3. The J segment lost 5 bases and the V segment lost 5 bases, leaving 9 bases of the junction unmatched. Germline V gives CDR1 SEHNR, CDR2 FQNEAQ (reference sequence). Expansion with viral peptide pools was applied to antigen-specific CD4+ T cells by the ViraFEST assay prior to sequencing. Investigators separated out CD4+ T cells once less than 11 days of culture had passed. The vaccine given was either BNT162b2 or mRNA-1273, in two doses. On both days 3 and 7, half of the culture medium was replaced with IL-2 medium. Data came from immunoSEQ multiplex PCR; TCRdb stores just in-frame clones and leaves some out. The sample lists tens of thousands of clones; about 80% were seen once.

This TCR was recovered from a human donor who received a COVID-19 vaccine. Sequencing used CD4+ T cells from PBMCs cultured with HCoV-OC43 spike peptides, obtained after COVID-19 vaccination. Subset defined: HCoV-OC43 spike overlapping peptide pool stimulation. This chain links TRBV7-9 with TRBJ2-5, with 9 bases identical to TRBD1. The CDR3 region is CASSSGDRVGETQYF. Here the CDR3 DNA reads TGTGCCAGCAGCAGCGGGGACAGGGTCGGGGAGACCCAGTACTTC.